Below, 11 T cell receptor beta chains from the same sample are listed, as sequenced in a study of T cells after yellow fever vaccination. TCRdb recomputed calls from the 5' RACE reads with MiXCR, one row per CDR3 protein. Among a few hundred thousand distinct CDR3 sequences listed, approximately 4.2% were seen once. Specimen: PBMCs, collected 5 days after the yellow fever booster vaccination. The receptor set was obtained from a man aged 18-30 years who received the YFV17D yellow fever vaccine.

This clonotype was detected many times. J is TRBJ2-1 and V is TRBV4-3; the match to TRBD1 covers 9 bases. Trimming at V came to 0 bases and at J to 8 bases, leaving 5 bases not matched to a gene. This CDR3 is built from 15 residues. The germline V gene encodes CDR1 LGHNA and CDR2 YSLEER. CDR3 residues: CASSQEGTGFDEQFF. The CDR3 nucleotides read TGCGCCAGCAGCCAAGAGGGGACAGGGTTCGATGAGCAGTTCTTC.

This clonotype occurred a few times. The V call is TRBV24-1, the J call TRBJ1-1; 9 nucleotides line up with TRBD1. Germline assignment: CDR1 KGHDR and CDR2 SFDVKD. Trimming cost V 7 bases and J 4 bases; bases outside gene matches: 3. This CDR3 has 13 residues. CDR3 sequence: CATRETGGTEAFF. DNA for the CDR3: TGTGCCACCAGAGAGACAGGGGGCACTGAAGCTTTCTTT.

This clonotype has a handful of counts. The rearrangement joins TRBV27 to TRBJ2-7; D is unresolved. V was pared by 5 bases and J by 4 bases, with 15 bases between. There are 14 residues in the CDR3. Germline CDR1 and CDR2: MNHEY and SMNVEV (reference sequence). CDR3 DNA: TGTGCCAGCAGTCCGTCCCCGGATCGATACGAGCAGTACTTC. Translation gives CASSPSPDRYEQYF.

A few counts support this clonotype. This rearrangement joins TRBV3-1 to TRBJ1-2, with no clear D. The CDR3 covers 14 residues. CDR1 is LGHDT and CDR2 is YNNKEL in the germline V gene (reference sequence). The ends were cut back, 4 bases at V and 0 bases at J, with 9 bases in the middle. The CDR3 reads CASSLQRANYGYTF. CDR3 nucleotides: TGTGCCAGCAGCCTTCAAAGAGCTAACTATGGCTACACCTTC.

This clonotype was seen a handful of times. The rearrangement joins TRBV4-2 to TRBJ1-4, with a weak D call TRBD1 (6 bases). Looked up from germline, CDR1 is LGHNA and CDR2 is YNFKEQ. The ends were cut back, 0 bases at V and 7 bases at J, with 15 bases in the middle. The CDR3 runs 16 residues. DNA for the CDR3: TGTGCCAGCAGCCAAGAAAGGAGAGGGGGGTCTGAAAAACTGTTTTTT. It yields the protein CASSQERRGGSEKLFF.

Only a few counts were recorded for this clonotype. The chain joins TRBV12-3 or TRBV12-4 to TRBJ1-3; no clear D. Trimming removed 10 bases from V and 4 bases from J, with 11 bases in between. The CDR3 is made up of 12 amino acids. CDR3 in DNA: TGTGCCACCAGGACGGCCGGAAACACCATATATTTT. Translated, it gives CATRTAGNTIYF.

This rearrangement joins TRBV10-3 to TRBJ1-3; D possibly corresponds to TRBD1 (6 bases). The length of the CDR3 is 14 residues. In germline, CDR1 is ENHRY, CDR2 SYGVKD. V lost 3 bases, J lost 5 bases, and 11 bases lay in between. The CDR3 spells CAISDGTLRNTIYF. The CDR3 bases are TGTGCCATCAGTGACGGGACACTGAGAAACACCATATATTTT.

The rearrangement links TRBV3-1 to TRBJ2-4; tentatively, D is TRBD2 (5 bases). CDR1 and CDR2 (germline): LGHDT, YNNKEL (reference sequence). The CDR3 contains 14 residues. Trimming removed 1 base from V and 9 bases from J, with 13 bases in between. The CDR3 DNA follows: TGTGCCAGCAGCCAAGGAGGGTCTGTCGGCATTCAGTACTTC. This encodes CASSQGGSVGIQYF.

This clonotype was seen only a few times. The chain couples TRBV27 to TRBJ2-4; the D is unclear. Between the trimmed V and J ends, which lost 2 bases and 4 bases, there was a span of 6 bases. CDR1 and CDR2 (germline): MNHEY, SMNVEV (reference sequence). The CDR3 runs to 13 residues. The CDR3 region is CASSLGSKNIQYF. As DNA, the CDR3 is TGTGCCAGCAGTTTAGGCAGTAAAAACATTCAGTACTTC.

This clonotype was seen a few times. This sequence joins TRBV6-1 and TRBJ2-7, with D possibly matching TRBD2 (6 bases). Germline loops: CDR1 MNHNS, CDR2 SASEGT. V gave up 6 bases and J gave up 7 bases, with 13 bases separating them. The CDR3 totals 12 residues. The CDR3 DNA follows: TGTGCCAGCAGGCGCCGGGGGTGGGAGCAGTACTTC. Protein: CASRRRGWEQYF.

The chain employs TRBV6-5 and TRBJ2-5; no clear D gene. CDR3 length: 13 residues. Germline V gene data show CDR1 as MNHEY and CDR2 as SVGAGI. Trimming took 5 bases from V and 4 from J, leaving 11 bases between them. CDR3 in DNA: TGTGCCAGCAGTCGGGTCGAAGGAGAGACCCAGTACTTC. It specifies CASSRVEGETQYF.